This entry is about one TCR beta chain. Its specificity is unknown. Each patient experienced a relapse that followed autologous stem cell transplantation, and brentuximab vedotin exposure varied. Negative selection with magnetic separation was used to purify CD4+ T cells from thawed PBMCs. Patients had relapsed/refractory classical Hodgkin lymphoma with complete response, partial response or progressive disease as best response. Only in-frame clones appear in the TCRdb table, and some are missing; sequencing was by immunoSEQ multiplex PCR. The sample has about 13,000 clones, 85% to 90% seen once. Germline CDR1 is SQVTM and CDR2 is ANQGSEA. CDR3 size: 14 residues. With V trimmed by 4 bases and J by 5 bases, 8 bases remained unmatched. This entry belongs to a study of PD-1 blockade in classical Hodgkin lymphoma. General study findings and limits: Newly diagnosed patients were reported to exhibit reduced baseline TCR diversity relative to healthy donors. Partial responders and progressors had significantly lower baseline TCR diversity. By C4D1, CD4+ diversity increased significantly, especially in complete responders.

The sequences come from CD4+ T cells from blood, collected at baseline. The V call is TRBV29-1, the J call TRBJ2-7, with 10 bases lining up with TRBD2. This clonotype originated in a human donor with classical Hodgkin lymphoma. The CDR3 DNA reads TGCAGCGTTGGTCGAGGGACTAGCGTAAACGAGCAGTACTTC. Translated, it gives CSVGRGTSVNEQYF.